These 30 T cell receptor beta chains came from one sample sequenced in a study of breast tumors, draining lymph nodes, adjacent tissues. Each CDR3 protein gets one entry after TCRdb re-called the multiplex PCR reads with MiXCR. This sample carries 25,000 or so distinct CDR3 sequences, roughly three quarters of them seen once, and the ten largest clones take 20% to 25%. Sample: tumor-adjacent breast tissue. These receptors came from a female donor with breast cancer. Some clones in this sample may be carry-over from other donors' samples.

The CDR3 nucleotides read TGTGCCAGCAGCACGAGGACAGGGGGCGCTCACTATGGCTACACCTTC. Amino acid sequence: CASSTRTGGAHYGYTF. The rearrangement uses TRBV7-2 and TRBJ1-2; 11 bases fit TRBD1. With 5 bases clipped from V and 3 bases from J, the junction kept 8 bases outside the gene matches. The CDR3 is 16 amino acids. Germline V gene lookup returns CDR1 SGHTA and CDR2 FQGNSA. The variable domain in full, with the rest retrieved from reference TRBV7-2 and TRBJ1-2, is GAGVSQSPSNKVTEKGKDVELRCDPISGHTALYWYRQSLGQGLEFLIYFQGNSAPDKSGLPSDRFSAERTGGSVSTLTIQRTQQEDSAVYLCASSTRTGGAHYGYTFGSGTRLTVV.

This clonotype has a single count. The chain employs TRBV7-6 and TRBJ2-2; D is possibly TRBD2 (5 bases). This CDR3 is 16 amino acids long. V lost 1 base and J lost 1, with 10 bases in between. Germline lookup yields CDR1 SGHVS and CDR2 FNYEAQ. Here the CDR3 reads CASSLGGGRNTGELFF. The CDR3 DNA reads TGTGCCAGCAGCTTAGGAGGCGGGCGGAACACCGGGGAGCTGTTTTTT.

The chain combines TRBV3-1 with TRBJ1-2, with a weak D call TRBD1 (5 bases). The length of the CDR3 is 15 residues. V lost 2 bases, J lost 11 bases, and 21 bases lay in between. From germline, CDR1 is LGHDT and CDR2 YNNKEL (reference sequence). The CDR3 coding sequence is TGTGCCAGCAGCCAATCTAACGTTGGGGCTTCTTTATACACCTTC. Protein: CASSQSNVGASLYTF.

A remark on this clonotype: This could be a read error, since a much larger clone is one nucleotide away. V usage is TRBV27 and J usage is TRBJ2-5; possibly TRBD1 for D (6 bases). V dropped 6 bases and J dropped 3 bases, with 23 bases sitting between them. In germline, CDR1 is MNHEY, CDR2 SMNVEV (reference sequence). The CDR3 loop spans 17 amino acids. Written as DNA, the CDR3 is TGTGCCAGCAGCCTACAACGCCGGGACACAGAAGAAGAGACCCAGTACTTC. Translation gives CASSLQRRDTEEETQYF.

The V and J genes are TRBV5-1 and TRBJ1-1; D uncertain. This CDR3 is 15 amino acids long. V shed 4 bases and J shed 2 bases, with 15 bases lying between them. CDR1 is SGHRS and CDR2 is YFSETQ in the germline V gene. CDR3 coding DNA: TGCGCCAGCAGCCCCATGGCAATACCCAACACTGAAGCTTTCTTT. Amino acid sequence: CASSPMAIPNTEAFF. The full variable domain, with the rest looked up from reference TRBV5-1 and TRBJ1-1, is KAGVTQTPRYLIKTRGQQVTLSCSPISGHRSVSWYQQTPGQGLQFLFEYFSETQRNKGNFPGRFSGRQFSNSRSEMNVSTLELGDSALYLCASSPMAIPNTEAFFGQGTRLTVV.

The chain carries TRBV28 and TRBJ2-5; 9 nucleotides match TRBD1. Germline values: CDR1 MDHEN, CDR2 SYDVKM. This CDR3 is built from 14 residues. Trimming removed 10 bases from V and 5 bases from J; junction bases left unmatched: 11. The CDR3 DNA follows: TGTGCCACCAAAGGACAGGGGAGGTTGGAGACCCAGTACTTC. Translated, it gives CATKGQGRLETQYF.

This clonotype has just a few counts. The V and J genes are TRBV5-6 and TRBJ2-7; the D is unclear. Germline assignment: CDR1 SGHDT and CDR2 YYEEEE. Trimming stripped 3 bases from V and 4 bases from J, with 5 bases between. This CDR3 region has 11 residues. The CDR3 loop reads CASSSGYEQYF. CDR3 coding DNA: TGTGCCAGCAGCTCGGGTTACGAGCAGTACTTC. Combining the CDR3 with reference TRBV5-6 and TRBJ2-7 gives the whole variable domain DAGVTQSPTHLIKTRGQQVTLRCSPKSGHDTVSWYQQALGQGPQFIFQYYEEEERQRGNFPDRFSGHQFPNYSSELNVNALLLGDSALYLCASSSGYEQYFGPGTRLTVT.

The chain combines TRBV19 with TRBJ2-7, with D unresolved. The CDR3 runs to 11 residues. Germline CDR1 is LNHDA and CDR2 is SQIVND (reference sequence). The V gene lost 9 bases and the J gene lost 4 bases, with 10 bases spanning the gap. CDR3 DNA sequence: TGTGCCAGCGGAGTAGTGTACGAGCAGTACTTC. It translates to CASGVVYEQYF. Complete variable domain (other parts from reference TRBV19 and TRBJ2-7): DGGITQSPKYLFRKEGQNVTLSCEQNLNHDAMYWYRQDPGQGLRLIYYSQIVNDFQKGDIAEGYSVSREKKESFPLTVTSAQKNPTAFYLCASGVVYEQYFGPGTRLTVT.

The V call is TRBV28, the J call TRBJ1-5; D is possibly TRBD1 (6 bases). Germline assignment: CDR1 MDHEN and CDR2 SYDVKM. CDR3 length: 15 residues. Between the trimmed V and J ends, which lost 2 bases and 6 bases, there was a span of 14 bases. CDR3 sequence: CASSLSGGRRQPQHF. Here the CDR3 DNA reads TGTGCCAGCAGTTTAAGCGGGGGGCGTCGTCAGCCCCAGCATTTT.

A few counts support this clonotype. This chain connects TRBV20-1 to TRBJ1-2; 10 bases line up with TRBD1. The CDR3 runs 12 residues. Germline V gene data show CDR1 as DFQATT and CDR2 as SNEGSKA (reference sequence). Germline trimming cut 5 bases from V and 6 bases from J; bases unmatched to any gene: 3. CDR3: CSAHDRGHGYTF. CDR3 DNA sequence: TGCAGTGCTCACGACAGGGGGCATGGCTACACCTTC.

CDR3 DNA: TGTGCCAGCAGCGTGGGAGGAGAGACCGGGGAGCTGTTTTTT. Protein product: CASSVGGETGELFF. The genes are TRBV6-1 and TRBJ2-2; weak D call: TRBD2 (6 bases). The V gene's germline CDR1 is MNHNS and CDR2 SASEGT. The V gene lost 6 bases and the J gene lost 5 bases, with 13 bases spanning the gap. This CDR3 is built from 14 residues.

The genes are TRBV12-3 or TRBV12-4 and TRBJ1-2; a weak D match, TRBD1 (5 bases). The V end lost 6 bases, the J end lost 2 bases, and 16 bases lay between the germline ends. The CDR3 is 15 amino acids. The CDR3 sequence is CASSLHGATNYGYTF. The CDR3 DNA follows: TGTGCCAGCAGCCTCCACGGGGCGACGAACTATGGCTACACCTTC.

The CDR3 DNA sequence: TGTGCCAGTAGTAAGGGATGGGGTCGGGGGGCGAATCAGCCCCAGCATTTT. It specifies CASSKGWGRGANQPQHF. J is TRBJ1-5 and V is TRBV19; a possible D gene is TRBD1 (6 bases). V dropped 4 bases and J dropped 4 bases, with 20 bases sitting between them. In germline, CDR1 is LNHDA, CDR2 SQIVND (reference sequence). CDR3 length equals 17 residues. The whole variable domain, filled in from reference TRBV19 and TRBJ1-5, reads DGGITQSPKYLFRKEGQNVTLSCEQNLNHDAMYWYRQDPGQGLRLIYYSQIVNDFQKGDIAEGYSVSREKKESFPLTVTSAQKNPTAFYLCASSKGWGRGANQPQHFGDGTRLSIL.

V and J are TRBV11-2 and TRBJ2-7; 7 bases agree with TRBD2. From germline, CDR1 is SGHAT and CDR2 FQNNGV. V shed 5 bases, J shed 2 bases, and the junction held 12 bases outside the gene matches. This CDR3 spans 16 amino acids. This CDR3 reads CASSVSPGLFAYEQYF. The CDR3 DNA is TGTGCCAGCAGCGTCTCACCGGGACTATTCGCCTACGAGCAGTACTTC.

V and J are TRBV20-1 and TRBJ2-7; 7 bases fit TRBD2. The trim removed 3 bases at V and 5 bases at J, leaving 10 bases unmatched. The CDR3 runs to 14 residues. Germline V CDR1 and CDR2: DFQATT, SNEGSKA (reference sequence). The CDR3 region has the DNA TGCAGTGCTAGTCAGTGGGAGGGCGGGAACGAGCAGTACTTC. It specifies CSASQWEGGNEQYF.

This chain uses TRBV7-9 with TRBJ2-2; 9 nucleotides agree with TRBD2. The CDR3 is 16 amino acids. Per germline, CDR1 SEHNR and CDR2 FQNEAQ (reference sequence). V trimming: 8 bases; J trimming: 5 bases; junction bases outside the gene matches: 12. DNA for the CDR3: TGTGCCAGCGGTTGGGGACTAGCCCTCCGGACCGGGGAGCTGTTTTTT. Its protein product is CASGWGLALRTGELFF.

V usage is TRBV4-1 and J usage is TRBJ2-3; 9 nucleotides line up with TRBD2. J was trimmed by 13 bases and V by 1 base; bases with no gene match: 15. CDR3 length: 16 amino acids. Germline-derived CDR1 and CDR2 are MGHRA and YSYEKL. Written as DNA, the CDR3 is TGCGCCAGCAGCCAAGTTGAGGGGATAGCGGGAGAGCGGGAGTATTTT. It codes for CASSQVEGIAGEREYF.

The table lists this clonotype with many counts. The rearrangement uses TRBV15 and TRBJ2-1; a possible D gene is TRBD1 (6 bases). V dropped 0 bases and J dropped 5 bases, with 11 bases sitting between them. This CDR3 region has 15 residues. CDR1 is LNHNV and CDR2 is YYDKDF in the germline V gene (reference sequence). CDR3 DNA: TGTGCCACCAGCAGAGATCTACAGGGACACAATGAGCAGTTCTTC. As protein: CATSRDLQGHNEQFF.

The gene calls are TRBV20-1 and TRBJ2-3, with TRBD2 identical over 15 bases. The CDR3 is 17 amino acids. The V segment lost 2 bases and the J segment 1 base; nucleotides outside the gene matches: 4. Germline V CDR1 and CDR2: DFQATT, SNEGSKA (reference sequence). The CDR3 is CSARKRTSGRGTDTQYF. As DNA, the CDR3 is TGCAGTGCTAGAAAACGGACTAGCGGGAGGGGCACAGATACGCAGTATTTT.

V is TRBV20-1 and J is TRBJ2-1; D is perhaps TRBD2 (6 bases). The CDR3 has 13 residues. CDR1 and CDR2 from the germline V gene are DFQATT and SNEGSKA (reference sequence). Trimming pared 4 bases from V and 7 bases from J, leaving 14 bases between. Here the CDR3 reads CSAMGLMGNEQFF. The CDR3 coding sequence is TGCAGTGCTATGGGACTTATGGGAAATGAGCAGTTCTTC.

This clonotype was seen only a few times. V is TRBV6-4 and J is TRBJ2-2; tentatively, D is TRBD1 or TRBD2 (5 bases each). Trimming took 6 bases from V and 5 from J, leaving 16 bases between them. CDR1 and CDR2 from the germline V gene are MRHNA and SNTAGT. The CDR3 covers 15 residues. CDR3 nucleotide sequence: TGTGCCAGCAGCAGGGAGTCTTTCGGGACCGGGGAGCTGTTTTTT. Protein sequence: CASSRESFGTGELFF.

This clonotype was counted ten times or more. The chain links TRBV6-2 or TRBV6-3 to TRBJ2-1, with D perhaps TRBD2 (7 bases). This CDR3 spans 14 amino acids. Per the germline V gene, CDR1 is MNHEY and CDR2 is SVGEGT. The V end was cut by 7 bases, the J end by 6 bases, with 16 bases between. CDR3 loop: CASTDGGGANEQFF. CDR3 sequence (DNA): TGTGCCAGCACCGATGGGGGGGGGGCCAATGAGCAGTTCTTC.

This chain links TRBV9 with TRBJ2-2; no definite D call. V lost 1 base and J 3 bases, leaving 4 bases between the germline ends. Germline CDR1 reads SGDLS; CDR2 reads YYNGEE. This CDR3 region has 13 residues. Here the CDR3 reads CASSVHDTGELFF. In nucleotides, the CDR3 is TGTGCCAGCAGCGTACACGACACCGGGGAGCTGTTTTTT.

The rearrangement uses TRBV29-1 and TRBJ2-7; 7 bases fit TRBD2. The V segment lost 6 bases and the J segment 2 bases; nucleotides outside the gene matches: 1. The CDR3 runs 11 residues. The germline gives CDR1 SQVTM, CDR2 ANQGSEA. The CDR3 sequence: CSVRGAYEQYF. Here the CDR3 DNA reads TGCAGCGTCCGGGGGGCCTACGAGCAGTACTTC.

This chain connects TRBV20-1 to TRBJ2-7; 11 bases line up with TRBD2. The germline gives CDR1 DFQATT, CDR2 SNEGSKA (reference sequence). The V and J ends lost 2 bases and 6 bases, in that order; junction bases with no gene match: 9. The CDR3 extends over 15 amino acids. The CDR3 DNA sequence: TGCAGTGCTAGACTCATAGCGGGAGGGCCCAGCGAGCAGTACTTC. This encodes CSARLIAGGPSEQYF.

V gene TRBV11-2 combines with J gene TRBJ2-7; D remains ambiguous. V lost 0 bases to trimming and J lost 2 bases, with 5 bases between them. CDR3 length: 13 residues. Per germline, CDR1 SGHAT and CDR2 FQNNGV. The DNA for the CDR3 is TGTGCCAGCAGCTTAGATCGTCCCTACGAGCAGTACTTC. It encodes CASSLDRPYEQYF. Based on the CDR3 plus reference TRBV11-2 and TRBJ2-7, the full variable domain is EAGVAQSPRYKIIEKRQSVAFWCNPISGHATLYWYQQILGQGPKLLIQFQNNGVVDDSQLPKDRFSAERLKGVDSTLKIQPAKLEDSAVYLCASSLDRPYEQYFGPGTRLTVT.

The chain recombines TRBV9 with TRBJ2-7; D gene ambiguous. Trimming pared 1 base from V and 5 bases from J, leaving 13 bases between. Germline V gene sequence: CDR1 SGDLS, CDR2 YYNGEE. This CDR3 region has 14 residues. DNA for the CDR3: TGTGCCAGCAGCGTACGGCCCGCCGAGGACGAGCAGTACTTC. It specifies CASSVRPAEDEQYF.

V is TRBV20-1 and J is TRBJ1-2, with 8 bases identical to TRBD1. There are 13 residues in the CDR3. With V trimmed by 6 bases and J by 2 bases, 5 bases remained unmatched. The germline V gene has CDR1 DFQATT and CDR2 SNEGSKA (reference sequence). The CDR3 DNA follows: TGCAGTGCCCGTTGGACAGGGAACTATGGCTACACCTTC. As protein: CSARWTGNYGYTF.

The genes are TRBV10-3 and TRBJ1-2, with 9 bases that match TRBD1. Trimming took 10 bases from V and 4 from J; bases not matched to a gene: 10. The germline V gene encodes CDR1 ENHRY and CDR2 SYGVKD. This CDR3 is 14 amino acids long. CDR3 sequence (DNA): TGTGCCAACAGACAGGGGGAAGGGCCCTATGGCTACACCTTC. Amino acids: CANRQGEGPYGYTF.

The chain combines TRBV6-2 or TRBV6-3 with TRBJ1-4; the match to TRBD1 covers 9 bases. With 2 bases clipped from V and 3 bases from J, the junction kept 1 base outside the gene matches. The CDR3 length is 15 residues. Germline CDR1 and CDR2: MNHEY and SVGEGT. The CDR3 spells CASSYGQGPNEKLFF. Written as DNA, the CDR3 is TGTGCCAGCAGTTACGGACAGGGGCCTAATGAAAAACTGTTTTTT.